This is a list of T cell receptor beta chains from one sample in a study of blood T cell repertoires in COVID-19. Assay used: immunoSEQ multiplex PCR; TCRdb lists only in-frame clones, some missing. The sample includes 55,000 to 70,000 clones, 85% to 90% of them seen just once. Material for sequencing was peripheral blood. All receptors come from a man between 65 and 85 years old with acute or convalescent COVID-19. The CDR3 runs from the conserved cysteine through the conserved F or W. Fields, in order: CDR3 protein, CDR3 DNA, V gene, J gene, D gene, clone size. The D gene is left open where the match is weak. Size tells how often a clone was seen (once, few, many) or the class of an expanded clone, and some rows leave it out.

CDR3 protein: CASSGDSRMNTEAFF
CDR3 DNA: TGCGCCAGCAGCGGGGACAGTAGGATGAACACTGAAGCTTTCTTT
V gene: TRBV5-1
J gene: TRBJ1-1
D gene: TRBD1
clone size: .

CDR3 protein: CASSELQGGGELFF
CDR3 DNA: TGTGCCAGCAGTGAATTACAGGGCGGCGGGGAGCTGTTTTTT
V gene: TRBV6-4
J gene: TRBJ2-2
D gene: .
clone size: .

CDR3 protein: CSASRQGSNQPQHF
CDR3 DNA: TGCAGTGCTAGTAGACAGGGTAGCAATCAGCCCCAGCATTTT
V gene: TRBV20-1
J gene: TRBJ1-5
D gene: TRBD1
clone size: .

CDR3 protein: CASSEPRGAGGIQYF
CDR3 DNA: TGTGCCAGCAGTGAACCCAGGGGGGCCGGGGGAATTCAGTACTTC
V gene: TRBV2
J gene: TRBJ2-4
D gene: .
clone size: .

CDR3 protein: CASSLAGQGVGETIYF
CDR3 DNA: TGCGCCAGCAGCTTGGCAGGACAGGGCGTGGGGGAGACCATATATTTT
V gene: TRBV5-1
J gene: TRBJ1-3
D gene: TRBD1
clone size: .

CDR3 protein: CASSQDRGDTDTQYF
CDR3 DNA: TGCGCCAGCAGTCAGGACAGGGGGGACACAGATACGCAGTATTTT
V gene: TRBV10-2
J gene: TRBJ2-3
D gene: TRBD1
clone size: .

CDR3 protein: CASSLTREGYNEQFF
CDR3 DNA: TGCGCCAGCAGCTTAACGCGGGAGGGCTACAATGAGCAGTTCTTC
V gene: TRBV5-1
J gene: TRBJ2-1
D gene: TRBD2
clone size: .

CDR3 protein: CASSPDRGQETQYF
CDR3 DNA: TGTGCCAGCAGCCCCGACAGGGGACAAGAGACCCAGTACTTC
V gene: TRBV5-4
J gene: TRBJ2-5
D gene: TRBD1
clone size: .

CDR3 protein: CASSRPRTGRYTGELFF
CDR3 DNA: TGTGCCAGCAGCCGCCCGCGTACAGGGCGATACACCGGGGAGCTGTTTTTT
V gene: TRBV5-6
J gene: TRBJ2-2
D gene: .
clone size: few

CDR3 protein: CASSWTGAYEQYF
CDR3 DNA: TGTGCCAGCAGCTGGACAGGGGCCTACGAGCAGTACTTC
V gene: TRBV5-4
J gene: TRBJ2-7
D gene: TRBD1
clone size: .

CDR3 protein: CASGGTRYNEQFF
CDR3 DNA: TGTGCCAGCGGGGGGACGCGGTACAATGAGCAGTTCTTC
V gene: TRBV5-4
J gene: TRBJ2-1
D gene: .
clone size: .